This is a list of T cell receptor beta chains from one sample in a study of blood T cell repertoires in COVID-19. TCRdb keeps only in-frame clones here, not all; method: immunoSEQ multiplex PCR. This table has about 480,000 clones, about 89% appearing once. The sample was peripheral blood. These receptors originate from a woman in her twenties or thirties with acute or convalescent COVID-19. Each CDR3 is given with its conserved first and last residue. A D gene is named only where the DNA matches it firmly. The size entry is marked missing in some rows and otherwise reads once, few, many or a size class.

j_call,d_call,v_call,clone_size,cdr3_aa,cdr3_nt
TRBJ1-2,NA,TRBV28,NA,CASSLWAGSNYGYTF,TGTGCCAGCAGTTTATGGGCAGGGTCTAACTATGGCTACACCTTC
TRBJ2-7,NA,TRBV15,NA,CATSRERDSSYEQYF,TGTGCCACCAGCAGAGAGCGGGACAGCTCCTACGAGCAGTACTTC
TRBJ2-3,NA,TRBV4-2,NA,CASSPAVARGSDTQYF,TGTGCCAGCAGCCCAGCGGTCGCCCGGGGGTCAGATACGCAGTATTTT
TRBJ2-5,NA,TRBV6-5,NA,CASSSAKTGEAETQYF,TGTGCCAGCAGTTCGGCGAAAACAGGGGAGGCAGAGACCCAGTACTTC
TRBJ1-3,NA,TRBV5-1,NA,CASSRTGNSGNTIYF,TGCGCCAGCAGCCGGACTGGGAACTCTGGAAACACCATATATTTT
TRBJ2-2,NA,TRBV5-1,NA,CASSLVAESNTGELFF,TGCGCCAGCAGCTTGGTGGCAGAATCGAACACCGGGGAGCTGTTTTTT
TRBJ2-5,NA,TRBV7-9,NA,CASSSFGGPQQETQYF,TGTGCCAGCAGCTCCTTCGGGGGGCCGCAACAAGAGACCCAGTACTTC
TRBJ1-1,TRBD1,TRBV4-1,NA,CASSQELAGGPVNTEAFF,TGCGCCAGCAGCCAAGAATTGGCAGGGGGCCCCGTGAACACTGAAGCTTTCTTT
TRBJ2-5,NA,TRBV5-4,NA,CASSWAYLVETQYF,TGTGCCAGCAGCTGGGCGTATCTCGTAGAGACCCAGTACTTC
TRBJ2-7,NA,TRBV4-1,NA,CASSPRPGTYEQYF,TGCGCCAGCAGCCCCCGTCCCGGGACATACGAGCAGTACTTC
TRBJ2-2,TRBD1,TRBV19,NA,CASRGGTGGSTGELFF,TGTGCCAGTAGAGGGGGGACAGGGGGATCCACCGGGGAGCTGTTTTTT
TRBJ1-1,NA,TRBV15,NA,CATSRTENTEAFF,TGTGCCACCAGCAGGACTGAGAACACTGAAGCTTTCTTT
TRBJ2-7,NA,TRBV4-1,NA,CASSPAVLIYEQYF,TGCGCCAGCAGCCCTGCCGTACTGATCTACGAGCAGTACTTC
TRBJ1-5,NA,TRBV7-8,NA,CASSPRGGTHQPQHF,TGTGCCAGCAGCCCAAGGGGGGGTACGCATCAGCCCCAGCATTTT
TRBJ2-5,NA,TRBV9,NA,CASSVGVWGLQETQYF,TGTGCCAGCAGCGTAGGTGTCTGGGGCTTACAAGAGACCCAGTACTTC
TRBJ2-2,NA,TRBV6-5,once,CASSYSPGGELFF,TGTGCCAGCAGTTACTCGCCGGGCGGGGAGCTGTTTTTT
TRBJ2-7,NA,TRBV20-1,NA,CSARASYEQYF,TGCTCGGCCAGGGCCTCCTACGAGCAGTACTTC
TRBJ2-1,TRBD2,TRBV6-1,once,CASSETSGGFEQFF,TGTGCCAGCAGTGAGACTAGCGGGGGCTTTGAGCAGTTCTTC
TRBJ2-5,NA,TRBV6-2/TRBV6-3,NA,CASSYWGRGEQETQYF,TGTGCCAGCAGTTATTGGGGACGCGGGGAACAAGAGACCCAGTACTTC
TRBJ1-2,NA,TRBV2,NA,CASSEDRHSSVYTF,TGTGCCAGCAGTGAAGATCGGCACAGTAGTGTCTACACCTTC
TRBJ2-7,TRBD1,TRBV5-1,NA,CASSGQGGLFEQYF,TGCGCCAGCAGCGGACAGGGTGGGCTCTTCGAGCAGTACTTC
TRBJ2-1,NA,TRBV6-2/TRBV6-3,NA,CASSYYRAGSYNEQFF,TGTGCCAGCAGTTATTACAGGGCAGGGTCCTACAATGAGCAGTTCTTC
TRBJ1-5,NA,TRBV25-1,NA,CASSEWRSAGWPQHF,TGTGCCAGCAGTGAATGGAGGTCGGCGGGTTGGCCCCAGCATTTT
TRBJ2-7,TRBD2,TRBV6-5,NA,CASRLGGGSYEQYF,TGTGCCAGCAGACTGGGGGGGGGCTCCTACGAGCAGTACTTC
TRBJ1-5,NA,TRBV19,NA,CASSIKRYGNQPQHF,TGTGCCAGTAGTATAAAACGGTACGGCAATCAGCCCCAGCATTTT
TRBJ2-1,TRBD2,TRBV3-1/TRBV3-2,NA,CASSRRAGVHVNEQFF,TGTGCCAGCAGCCGAAGAGCGGGGGTTCACGTAAATGAGCAGTTCTTC
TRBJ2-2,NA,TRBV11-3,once,CASSPTPRAGELFF,TGTGCCAGCAGCCCTACCCCCCGCGCCGGGGAGCTGTTTTTT
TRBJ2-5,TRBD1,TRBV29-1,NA,CSVENEGQRRVSGTQYF,TGCAGCGTTGAAAACGAGGGACAGCGCCGGGTTTCGGGGACCCAGTACTTC